Below are 13 T cell receptor beta chains sequenced from a single sample in a study of regulatory T cells in long-lasting Graves disease. Library construction for TCR beta used iRepertoire HTBI primers and Arm-PCR of CDR3 regions. TCRdb used MiXCR to reprocess the multiplex PCR reads, holding one entry per CDR3 protein. The data contain some 250,000 distinct CDR3 sequences, approximately 20% of them singletons. Indicated time point: newly diagnosed GD, antithyroid drugs for less than 3 months. PBMC RNA served as the TCR library source. These data also formed part of another study, on T cells in Graves' hyperthyroidism and ophthalmopathy.

Material: peripheral blood mononuclear cells (PBMCs), obtained at new diagnosis, from a patient treated with antithyroid drugs. These receptors all stem from a woman in her twenties or thirties with Graves disease.

The chain joins TRBV19 to TRBJ1-2, with D possibly matching TRBD1 (6 bases). This CDR3 is 15 amino acids long. The V gene's germline CDR1 is LNHDA and CDR2 SQIVND (reference sequence). The V and J ends lost 4 bases and 6 bases respectively, with 18 bases between them. CDR3 nucleotides: TGTGCCAGTAGTACCATTGCGGCAGGGGTCGATGGCTACACCTTC. Its translation: CASSTIAAGVDGYTF.

This clonotype was detected many times. CDR3: CASSPRDSFGELFF. The DNA of the CDR3 is TGTGCCAGCTCACCACGGGACAGTTTCGGGGAGCTGTTTTTT. V gene TRBV18 combines with J gene TRBJ2-2; 7 bases are shared with TRBD1. From germline, CDR1 is KGHSH and CDR2 LQKENI. V was pared by 1 base and J by 7 bases, with 3 bases of the junction left unmatched. This CDR3 is 14 amino acids long.

At least ten counts were recorded for this clonotype. The chain combines TRBV9 with TRBJ2-1; a possible D gene is TRBD1 (8 bases). This CDR3 has 15 amino acids. Germline values: CDR1 SGDLS, CDR2 YYNGEE. The ends were cut back, 4 bases at V and 7 bases at J, with 18 bases in the middle. The CDR3 reads CASSTGGDRRNEQFF. DNA of the CDR3: TGTGCCAGCAGCACTGGGGGGGACAGGCGGAATGAGCAGTTCTTC.

The table lists this clonotype with a count of one. A read error may produce the germline difference seen at one junction end. This chain joins TRBV5-1 and TRBJ2-2; possibly TRBD1 for D (6 bases). This CDR3 has 15 residues. Germline lookup yields CDR1 SGHRS and CDR2 YFSETQ. CDR3 amino acids: CASSLLTGNTGELLF. The CDR3 coding sequence is TGCGCCAGCAGCTTACTAACAGGGAACACCGGGGAGCTGCTTTTT.

This clonotype was recorded only once. This chain links TRBV20-1 with TRBJ1-1; 7 nucleotides agree with TRBD1. The length of the CDR3 is 14 residues. After removal of 3 bases from V and 6 bases from J, the junction contained 10 bases not matched to a gene. Germline V lookup: CDR1 DFQATT, CDR2 SNEGSKA (reference sequence). As DNA, the CDR3 is TGCAGTGCTAGTGAGGGGCAGGGGGGAGCTGAAGCTTTCTTT. Residues: CSASEGQGGAEAFF.

This clonotype was picked up one time. The J gene is TRBJ2-7, the V gene TRBV6-1, with 10 nucleotides matching TRBD2. The V gene end was trimmed by 8 bases and the J gene end by 3 bases; junction bases not matched to a gene: 10. This CDR3 comprises 15 residues. The germline V gene encodes CDR1 MNHNS and CDR2 SASEGT. CDR3 DNA sequence: TGTGCCAGCGGATCCTCGGGACTAGCGATCTACGAGCAGTACTTC. This encodes CASGSSGLAIYEQYF.

The table lists this clonotype with many counts. V and J are TRBV2 and TRBJ1-2; D remains unclear. The CDR3 loop spans 12 amino acids. CDR1 is SNHLY, CDR2 FYNNEI, per germline. The V gene lost 4 bases and the J gene lost 2 bases, with 5 bases spanning the gap. CDR3 nucleotide sequence: TGTGCCAGCAGTGGGCTCAACTATGGCTACACCTTC. As protein: CASSGLNYGYTF.

This clonotype occurred many times. The chain joins TRBV2 to TRBJ2-3; 10 positions agree with TRBD1. Per the germline V gene, CDR1 is SNHLY and CDR2 is FYNNEI. J gave up 2 bases and V 4 bases, and 6 bases lay outside the gene matches. The CDR3 is 16 residues long. The CDR3 sequence: CASSARTGGFTDTQYF. CDR3 sequence (DNA): TGTGCCAGCAGTGCGAGGACAGGGGGATTCACAGATACGCAGTATTTT.

This clonotype was observed many times. The chain combines TRBV11-2 with TRBJ1-5; tentatively, D is TRBD1 (6 bases). CDR1 is SGHAT and CDR2 is FQNNGV in the germline V gene. Trimming left V 0 bases short and J 7 bases short, with 10 bases between. The CDR3 consists of 14 residues. The CDR3 loop reads CASSLDPGAQPQHF. CDR3 coding DNA: TGTGCCAGCAGCTTAGACCCAGGGGCCCAGCCCCAGCATTTT.

This clonotype was counted a few times. The chain is built from TRBV6-1 and TRBJ1-5; perhaps TRBD1 as D (5 bases). The V end was cut by 8 bases, the J end by 4 bases, with 9 bases between. Germline V gives CDR1 MNHNS, CDR2 SASEGT. CDR3 length: 12 amino acids. The CDR3 DNA is TGTGCCAGCGAAAAGGGGAATCAGCCCCAGCATTTT. It codes for CASEKGNQPQHF.

On this clonotype: This is likely an artifact of a read error, given a far larger clone one base away. The rearrangement joins TRBV6-9 to TRBJ1-1; D remains ambiguous. The CDR3 loop spans 14 amino acids. CDR1 and CDR2 (germline): MNHGY, SVAAGI. The CDR3 region has the DNA TGTGCCAGCAGTTACAACAGATTGAACACTGTAGCTTTCTTT. Protein sequence: CASSYNRLNTVAFF.

This clonotype was picked up many times. The rearrangement uses TRBV29-1 and TRBJ1-4; perhaps TRBD1 as D (5 bases). Germline assignment: CDR1 SQVTM and CDR2 ANQGSEA. The CDR3 is 13 amino acids. Between the trimmed V and J ends, which lost 3 bases and 7 bases, there was a span of 12 bases. CDR3 in DNA: TGCAGCGTTGAGTTGGGGGAACGTGAAAAACTGTTTTTT. Amino acids: CSVELGEREKLFF.

This chain joins TRBV27 and TRBJ2-7; 9 bases map to TRBD1. This CDR3 spans 12 amino acids. Trimming removed 8 bases from V and 4 bases from J; junction bases left unmatched: 3. The V gene's germline CDR1 is MNHEY and CDR2 SMNVEV (reference sequence). This CDR3 reads CASRDRVYEQYF. CDR3 nucleotide sequence: TGTGCCAGCCGGGACAGGGTGTACGAGCAGTACTTC.